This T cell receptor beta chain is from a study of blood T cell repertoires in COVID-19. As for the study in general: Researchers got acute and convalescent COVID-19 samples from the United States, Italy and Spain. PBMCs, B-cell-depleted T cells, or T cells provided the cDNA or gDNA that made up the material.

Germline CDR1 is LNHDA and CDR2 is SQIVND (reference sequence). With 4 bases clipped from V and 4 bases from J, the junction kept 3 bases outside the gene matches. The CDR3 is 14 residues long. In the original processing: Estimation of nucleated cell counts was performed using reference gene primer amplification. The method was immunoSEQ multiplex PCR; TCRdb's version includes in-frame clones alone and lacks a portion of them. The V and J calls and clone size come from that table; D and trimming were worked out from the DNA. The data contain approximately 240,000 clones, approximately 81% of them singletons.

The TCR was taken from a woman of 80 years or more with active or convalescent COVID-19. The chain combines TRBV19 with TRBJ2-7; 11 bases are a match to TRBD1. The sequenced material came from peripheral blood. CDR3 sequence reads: CASSRTGGLYEQYF. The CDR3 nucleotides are TGTGCCAGTAGTAGGACAGGGGGCTTGTACGAGCAGTACTTC.